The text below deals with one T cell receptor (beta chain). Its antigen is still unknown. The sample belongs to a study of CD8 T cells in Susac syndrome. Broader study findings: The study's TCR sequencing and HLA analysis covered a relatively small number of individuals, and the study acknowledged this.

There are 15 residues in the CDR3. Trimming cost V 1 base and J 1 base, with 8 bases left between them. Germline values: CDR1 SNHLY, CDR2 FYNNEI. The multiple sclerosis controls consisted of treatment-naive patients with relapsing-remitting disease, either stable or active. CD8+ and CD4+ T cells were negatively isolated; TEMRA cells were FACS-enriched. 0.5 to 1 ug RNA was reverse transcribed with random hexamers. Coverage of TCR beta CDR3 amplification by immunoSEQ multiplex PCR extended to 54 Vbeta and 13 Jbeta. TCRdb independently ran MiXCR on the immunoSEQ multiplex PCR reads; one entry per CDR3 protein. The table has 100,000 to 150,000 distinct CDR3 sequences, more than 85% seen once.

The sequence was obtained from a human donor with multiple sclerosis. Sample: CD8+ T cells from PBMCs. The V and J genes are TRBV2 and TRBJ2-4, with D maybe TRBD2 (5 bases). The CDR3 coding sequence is TGTGCCAGCAGTGAAGTTCGCGGGGCCAAAAACATTCAGTACTTC. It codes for CASSEVRGAKNIQYF.